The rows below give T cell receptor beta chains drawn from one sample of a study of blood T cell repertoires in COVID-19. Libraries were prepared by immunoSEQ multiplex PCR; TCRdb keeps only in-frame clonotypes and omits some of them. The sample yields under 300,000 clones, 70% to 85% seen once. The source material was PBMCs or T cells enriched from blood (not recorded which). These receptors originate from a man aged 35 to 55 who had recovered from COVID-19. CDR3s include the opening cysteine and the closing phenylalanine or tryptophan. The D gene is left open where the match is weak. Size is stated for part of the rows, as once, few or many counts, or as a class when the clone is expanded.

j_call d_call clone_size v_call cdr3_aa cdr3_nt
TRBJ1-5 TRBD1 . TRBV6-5 CASYRDRGGNQPQHF TGTGCCAGCTATCGCGACAGGGGGGGGAATCAGCCCCAGCATTTT
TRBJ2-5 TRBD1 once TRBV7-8 CASSIGTATQETQYF TGTGCCAGCAGCATCGGGACAGCAACCCAAGAGACCCAGTACTTC
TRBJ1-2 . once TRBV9 CASSVLNYGYTF TGTGCCAGCAGCGTTCTTAACTATGGCTACACCTTC
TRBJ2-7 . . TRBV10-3 CAISETGTEQYF TGTGCCATCAGTGAGACGGGAACCGAGCAGTACTTC
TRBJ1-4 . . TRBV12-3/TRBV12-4 CASSTPGTPWFF TGTGCCAGCAGCACCCCGGGGACACCGTGGTTTTTT
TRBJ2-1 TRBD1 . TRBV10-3 CAISRTGNEQFF TGTGCCATCTCCCGGACAGGGAATGAGCAGTTCTTC
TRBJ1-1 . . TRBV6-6 CASRRRDGTEAFF TGTGCCAGCAGGAGGAGGGACGGCACTGAAGCTTTCTTT
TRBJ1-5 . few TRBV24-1 CATGEGGEQPQHF TGTGCCACCGGGGAAGGAGGGGAGCAGCCCCAGCATTTT
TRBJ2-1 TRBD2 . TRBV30 CACLKRLTSGSGPNNEQFF TGTGCCTGCCTAAAGAGGCTAACTAGCGGGAGTGGTCCTAACAATGAGCAGTTCTTC
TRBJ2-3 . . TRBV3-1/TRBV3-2 CASSQGEVAGSTDTQYF TGTGCCAGCAGCCAAGGGGAAGTTGCGGGGAGCACAGATACGCAGTATTTT
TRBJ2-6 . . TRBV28 CASQGGGALSGANVLTF TGTGCCAGTCAGGGTGGGGGGGCCCTCTCTGGGGCCAACGTCCTGACTTTC
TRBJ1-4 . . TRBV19 CATGPVPTPREKLFF TGTGCCACCGGCCCGGTTCCTACTCCGCGGGAAAAACTGTTTTTT
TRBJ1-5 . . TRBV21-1 CASSTTVSNQPQHF TGTGCCAGCAGCACGACAGTTAGCAATCAGCCCCAGCATTTT
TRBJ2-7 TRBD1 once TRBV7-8 CASSLETGEIEQYF TGTGCCAGCAGCTTAGAGACAGGGGAAATCGAGCAGTACTTC
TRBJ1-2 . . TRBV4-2 CASSQDGQANYGYTF TGTGCCAGCAGCCAAGATGGACAAGCTAACTATGGCTACACCTTC
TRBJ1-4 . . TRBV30 CAWSGGLREKLFF TGTGCCTGGAGCGGGGGGTTGCGTGAAAAACTGTTTTTT
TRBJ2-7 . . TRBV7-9 CASSLGEGIEQYF TGTGCCAGCAGCTTAGGCGAGGGAATCGAGCAGTACTTC
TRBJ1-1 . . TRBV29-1 CSVTSPQGINTEAFF TGCAGCGTTACCTCGCCCCAGGGGATCAACACTGAAGCTTTCTTT
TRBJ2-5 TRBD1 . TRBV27 CASSLNRGLETQYF TGTGCCAGCAGTCTCAACAGGGGGCTAGAGACCCAGTACTTC
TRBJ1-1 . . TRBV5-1 CASSPRRGADTEAFF TGCGCCAGCAGCCCTCGACGCGGTGCCGACACTGAAGCTTTCTTT
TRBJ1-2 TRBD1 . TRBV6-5 CASFGQGNYGYTF TGTGCCAGTTTTGGACAGGGAAACTATGGCTACACCTTC
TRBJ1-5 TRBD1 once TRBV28 CASSLPGQNSNQPQHF TGTGCCAGCAGTCTACCGGGACAGAATAGCAATCAGCCCCAGCATTTT
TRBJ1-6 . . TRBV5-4 CASSRTRGAGSPLHF TGTGCCAGCAGCCGTACGCGGGGGGCGGGTTCACCCCTCCACTTT
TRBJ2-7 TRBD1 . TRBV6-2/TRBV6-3 CASSWSGGGIYEQYF TGTGCCAGCAGTTGGTCAGGGGGCGGAATTTACGAGCAGTACTTC
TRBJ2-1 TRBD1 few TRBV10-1 CASTRDRGENEQFF TGCGCCAGCACAAGGGACAGGGGCGAAAATGAGCAGTTCTTC
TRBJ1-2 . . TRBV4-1 CASSQFREVGYTF TGCGCCAGCAGCCAGTTCCGCGAGGTGGGCTACACCTTC
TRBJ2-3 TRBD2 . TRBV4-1 CASSPNSGGALTDTQYF TGCGCCAGCAGCCCTAATAGCGGGGGGGCGCTGACAGATACGCAGTATTTT
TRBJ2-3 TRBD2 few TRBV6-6 CASGQRGVPYTQYF TGTGCCAGCGGACAGCGGGGGGTCCCGTATACGCAGTATTTT
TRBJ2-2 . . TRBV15 CATSRDRVRELFF TGTGCCACCAGCAGAGACAGGGTACGGGAGCTGTTTTTT
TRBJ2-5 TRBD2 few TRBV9 CASSLLAGVGKETQYF TGTGCCAGCAGCCTCCTTGCGGGGGTGGGCAAAGAGACCCAGTACTTC
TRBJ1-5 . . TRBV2 CASSEGQLSKPQHF TGTGCCAGCAGTGAAGGACAGCTTAGTAAGCCCCAGCATTTT
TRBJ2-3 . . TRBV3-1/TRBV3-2 CASSQVPGVSTDTQYF TGTGCCAGCAGCCAAGTTCCGGGGGTAAGCACAGATACGCAGTATTTT
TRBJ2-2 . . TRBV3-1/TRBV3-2 CASSPPPVEALNTGELFF TGTGCCAGCAGCCCACCTCCAGTGGAGGCCTTGAACACCGGGGAGCTGTTTTTT
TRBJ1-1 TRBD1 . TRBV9 CASSAQSDRAGTEAFF TGTGCCAGCAGCGCCCAGAGCGACAGGGCCGGCACTGAAGCTTTCTTT
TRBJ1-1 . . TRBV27 CASSLFGGFRNTEAFF TGTGCCAGCAGTTTGTTTGGGGGCTTCAGGAACACTGAAGCTTTCTTT
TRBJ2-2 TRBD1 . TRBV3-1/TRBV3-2 CASSLRDRRSPGELFF TGTGCCAGCAGCTTACGGGACAGGAGGTCCCCCGGGGAGCTGTTTTTT
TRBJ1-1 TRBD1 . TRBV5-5 CASSVTGGGEAFF TGTGCCAGCAGCGTCACAGGGGGTGGTGAAGCTTTCTTT
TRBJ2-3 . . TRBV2 CASSATGIYTQYF TGTGCCAGCAGTGCCACAGGGATTTATACGCAGTATTTT
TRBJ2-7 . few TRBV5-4 CASSLEVGAEQYF TGTGCCAGCAGCTTGGAGGTGGGAGCCGAGCAGTACTTC
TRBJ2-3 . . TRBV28 CASSSVIVAPSTDTQYF TGTGCCAGCAGTTCAGTAATCGTCGCTCCTAGCACAGATACGCAGTATTTT
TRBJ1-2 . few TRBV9 CASSVTKELGGYGYTF TGTGCCAGCAGCGTCACGAAGGAGTTAGGGGGCTATGGCTACACCTTC
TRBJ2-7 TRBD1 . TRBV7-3 CASSSSRDSEQYF TGTGCCAGCAGCTCGTCCCGGGACAGCGAGCAGTACTTC
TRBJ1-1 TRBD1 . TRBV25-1 CASSSRTGNTEAFF TGTGCCAGCAGTAGTAGGACAGGGAACACTGAAGCTTTCTTT
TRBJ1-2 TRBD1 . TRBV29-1 CSVDHNRGGYTF TGCAGCGTTGACCACAACAGGGGTGGCTACACCTTC
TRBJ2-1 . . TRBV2 CASNARANEQFF TGTGCCAGCAACGCTAGAGCCAATGAGCAGTTCTTC
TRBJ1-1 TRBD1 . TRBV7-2 CASSLGWGQGGMAFF TGTGCCAGCAGCCTAGGATGGGGACAGGGAGGTATGGCTTTCTTT
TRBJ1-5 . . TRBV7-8 CASSSARQPDRDQPQHF TGTGCCAGCAGCTCGGCGCGCCAACCAGATCGGGATCAGCCCCAGCATTTT
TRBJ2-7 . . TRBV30 CAWSPGTYEQYF TGTGCCTGGTCCCCAGGGACCTACGAGCAGTACTTC
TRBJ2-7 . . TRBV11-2 CASSLVRASYEQYF TGTGCCAGCAGCTTGGTGCGAGCCTCCTACGAGCAGTACTTC
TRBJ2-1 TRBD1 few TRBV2 CASSAGTGSQIRTEDQNEQFF TGTGCCAGCAGTGCCGGGACAGGGAGTCAGATCAGAACAGAAGATCAGAATGAGCAGTTCTTC
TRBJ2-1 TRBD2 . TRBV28 CASSLPLGLVNEQFF TGTGCCAGCAGTTTACCGCTCGGACTAGTCAATGAGCAGTTCTTC
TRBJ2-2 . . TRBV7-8 CASSLAFTGELFF TGTGCCAGCAGCTTAGCGTTTACAGGGGAGCTGTTTTTT
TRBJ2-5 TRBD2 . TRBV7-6 CASSLASHERGEETQYF TGTGCCAGCAGCTTAGCAAGCCACGAGCGGGGGGAAGAGACCCAGTACTTC
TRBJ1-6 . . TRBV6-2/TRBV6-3 CASSDGYSPLHF TGTGCCAGCAGTGACGGGTATTCACCCCTCCACTTT
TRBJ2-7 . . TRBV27 CASSLRLARGYEQYF TGTGCCAGCAGTTTACGCCTAGCCAGGGGTTACGAGCAGTACTTC